The next 27 T cell receptor beta chains were all read from a single sample in a study of post-analysis software for immune sequencing data. TCR beta cDNA libraries had unique molecular identifiers. TCRdb redid the calling of the PCR reads with MiXCR, one entry per CDR3 protein. There are hundreds of thousands of distinct CDR3 sequences in the sample; roughly half occur only once, and 4.6% lies in the top ten. Points from the study as a whole: About 5 TRBV segments occurring more often in patients than controls included TRBV5-6, TRBV5-1 and TRBV20-1.

What these receptors recognize is not known. The sample taken for sequencing was blood. These receptors came from a girl under 18 with multiple sclerosis.

V gene TRBV5-5 combines with J gene TRBJ2-1; 11 bases map to TRBD2. The CDR3 length is 15 residues. From germline, CDR1 is SGHKS and CDR2 YYEKEE (reference sequence). V shed 5 bases and J 5 bases; nucleotides not matched to a gene: 6. CDR3 coding DNA: TGTGCCAGCAGTTGGTCTAGCGGGAGGCACAATGAGCAGTTCTTC. Its translation is CASSWSSGRHNEQFF.

The sample holds a few counts of this clonotype. V gene TRBV12-3 or TRBV12-4 combines with J gene TRBJ2-4; D may match TRBD1 or TRBD2 (5 bases each). The CDR3 runs to 16 residues. V lost 6 bases, J lost 0 bases, and 15 bases lay in between. The CDR3 spells CASSSGAARAKNIQYF. In nucleotides, the CDR3 is TGTGCCAGCAGCTCCGGGGCAGCCCGAGCCAAAAACATTCAGTACTTC.

The DNA of the CDR3 is TGCAGCGTTGATGCAGGGGGCCACACAGATACGCAGTATTTT. Its translation is CSVDAGGHTDTQYF. This sequence joins TRBV29-1 and TRBJ2-3, with 8 bases lining up with TRBD1. CDR1 is SQVTM and CDR2 is ANQGSEA in the germline V gene. With V trimmed by 3 bases and J by 2 bases, 4 bases remained unmatched. The CDR3 covers 14 residues.

The rearrangement joins TRBV5-1 to TRBJ2-7, with a possible D match to TRBD1 (6 bases). Trimming left V 2 bases short and J 4 bases short, with 19 bases between. Germline lookup yields CDR1 SGHRS and CDR2 YFSETQ. The CDR3 is 16 amino acids. The CDR3 loop reads CASSFAGDLSRYEQYF. In nucleotides, the CDR3 is TGCGCCAGCAGCTTTGCAGGGGATCTCTCCAGGTACGAGCAGTACTTC.

The V gene is TRBV20-1, the J gene TRBJ2-1, with no clear D. Trimming removed 5 bases at V and 0 bases at J, with 11 bases between. Looked up from germline, CDR1 is DFQATT and CDR2 is SNEGSKA (reference sequence). The CDR3 consists of 14 residues. The CDR3 nucleotides are TGCAGTGCTTCCGTATCAAGCTCCTACAATGAGCAGTTCTTC. Its translation is CSASVSSSYNEQFF.

This chain links TRBV6-6 with TRBJ2-3; perhaps TRBD1 as D (6 bases). The V gene lost 1 base and the J gene lost 5 bases, with 13 bases spanning the gap. Per the germline V gene, CDR1 is MNHNY and CDR2 is SVGAGI (reference sequence). The CDR3 runs to 15 residues. The CDR3 DNA follows: TGTGCCAGCAGTTACTTGGGGGCGAGGATAGATACGCAGTATTTT. It encodes CASSYLGARIDTQYF.

This chain joins TRBV6-5 and TRBJ2-3, with 8 nucleotides matching TRBD2. V lost 6 bases and J lost 4; bases outside the gene matches: 6. This CDR3 has 14 residues. Germline V gene lookup returns CDR1 MNHEY and CDR2 SVGAGI. The CDR3 sequence: CASRKSGGSDTQYF. CDR3 in DNA: TGTGCCAGCAGAAAAAGCGGGGGCTCAGATACGCAGTATTTT.

The chain combines TRBV7-2 with TRBJ2-1; 7 bases map to TRBD1. The V segment lost 5 bases and the J segment 11 bases; nucleotides outside the gene matches: 12. The CDR3 covers 14 residues. Germline lookup yields CDR1 SGHTA and CDR2 FQGNSA. The CDR3 sequence is CASSQGQSTPKQFF. CDR3 DNA: TGTGCCAGCAGCCAGGGACAGTCAACCCCTAAGCAGTTCTTC.

This chain connects TRBV12-3 or TRBV12-4 to TRBJ1-4; D is unresolved. CDR3 length: 12 residues. V lost 3 bases and J 11 bases, leaving 10 bases between the germline ends. CDR3 region: CASSFLERKLFF. In DNA form, the CDR3 reads TGTGCCAGCAGTTTTCTTGAACGCAAACTGTTTTTT.

The gene calls are TRBV7-2 and TRBJ2-7; TRBD2 agrees at 10 bases. V lost 7 bases to trimming and J lost 2 bases; unmatched junction nucleotides: 5. Per the germline V gene, CDR1 is SGHTA and CDR2 is FQGNSA. This CDR3 region has 14 residues. CDR3 protein: CASNQAGGPYEQYF. CDR3 sequence (DNA): TGTGCCAGCAACCAAGCGGGGGGGCCCTACGAGCAGTACTTC.

As DNA, the CDR3 is TGTGCCAGCAGCTTGACCGGGACAGGGACACCTTACGAGCAGTACTTC. Encoded protein: CASSLTGTGTPYEQYF. The chain links TRBV7-2 to TRBJ2-5; 9 bases fit TRBD1. The DNA matches TRBJ2-7 better at its end, which makes the J call doubtful. The CDR3 covers 16 residues. Germline V gene sequence: CDR1 SGHTA, CDR2 FQGNSA.

V usage is TRBV15 and J usage is TRBJ1-1; 7 bases are a match to TRBD1. V gave up 0 bases and J gave up 1 base; unmatched junction bases: 8. Germline-derived CDR1 and CDR2 are LNHNV and YYDKDF (reference sequence). CDR3 size: 17 residues. In nucleotides, the CDR3 is TGTGCCACCAGCAGAGATCAGTATGACAGGGCGAACACTGAAGCTTTCTTT. Translation gives CATSRDQYDRANTEAFF.

V and J are TRBV6-5 and TRBJ2-7, with D perhaps assigned TRBD1 or TRBD2 (5 bases each). Germline CDR1 and CDR2: MNHEY and SVGAGI. The CDR3 is 14 residues long. The ends were cut back, 3 bases at V and 7 bases at J, with 16 bases in the middle. Written as DNA, the CDR3 is TGTGCCAGCAGTTATGGGACGGGCTACTTTGAGCAGTACTTC. Its protein is CASSYGTGYFEQYF.

The chain uses TRBV29-1 and TRBJ1-2; D possibly corresponds to TRBD1 (5 bases). CDR3 length: 15 amino acids. Trimming removed 5 bases at V and 5 bases at J, with 21 bases between. Germline lookup yields CDR1 SQVTM and CDR2 ANQGSEA. The CDR3 bases are TGCAGCGTTCCGACAGCCCGACCGGCAGGGTATGGCTACACCTTC. Translation gives CSVPTARPAGYGYTF.

This sequence joins TRBV9 and TRBJ2-5; D is perhaps TRBD2 (5 bases). The DNA end is more similar to TRBJ2-7, so the J call may be wrong. Germline CDR1 SGDLS, CDR2 YYNGEE. This CDR3 has 13 residues. CDR3 in amino acids: CASSVTVEGEQYF. In DNA form, the CDR3 reads TGTGCCAGCAGCGTAACGGTTGAGGGCGAGCAGTACTTC.

The V gene is TRBV4-1, the J gene TRBJ2-1; D call uncertain. The V gene's germline CDR1 is MGHRA and CDR2 YSYEKL. The V and J ends lost 1 base and 4 bases respectively, with 11 bases between them. The CDR3 is 15 residues long. The CDR3 DNA is TGCGCCAGCAGCCAAGGTCGCGGTTGGTACAATGAGCAGTTCTTC. This encodes CASSQGRGWYNEQFF.

This chain joins TRBV9 and TRBJ1-5, with a weak D call TRBD1 (5 bases). The CDR3 loop spans 14 amino acids. Germline CDR1 and CDR2: SGDLS and YYNGEE. V was clipped by 4 bases and J by 4 bases, with 12 bases between them. The chain's CDR3 is CASSPGGWNQPQHF. The CDR3 region has the DNA TGTGCCAGCAGCCCGGGGGGGTGGAATCAGCCCCAGCATTTT.

V and J are TRBV3-1 and TRBJ2-1; 11 bases are shared with TRBD2. This CDR3 has 15 amino acids. With V trimmed by 8 bases and J by 3 bases, 6 bases remained unmatched. The V gene's germline CDR1 is LGHDT and CDR2 YNNKEL (reference sequence). CDR3 sequence reads: CASALAGVSYNEQFF. CDR3 coding DNA: TGTGCCAGCGCACTAGCGGGAGTCAGCTACAATGAGCAGTTCTTC.

This sequence joins TRBV7-2 and TRBJ2-3; TRBD2 might be the D (7 bases). Per germline, CDR1 SGHTA and CDR2 FQGNSA. The CDR3 covers 15 residues. V was clipped by 1 base and J by 3 bases, with 11 bases between them. In DNA form, the CDR3 reads TGTGCCAGCAGCTTAGACGGGGGGCGTACAGATACGCAGTATTTT. The encoded protein is CASSLDGGRTDTQYF.

This rearrangement joins TRBV9 to TRBJ2-3; D not resolved. In germline, CDR1 is SGDLS, CDR2 YYNGEE. CDR3 length: 18 amino acids. Trimming took off 3 bases at V and 5 bases at J, with 25 bases between the two ends. CDR3 in amino acids: CASSAQAGLGPLGDTQYF. For the CDR3, the DNA is TGTGCCAGCAGCGCCCAGGCAGGCCTCGGACCACTGGGAGATACGCAGTATTTT.

The chain couples TRBV14 to TRBJ2-7; 7 bases agree with TRBD1. The CDR3 runs 15 residues. Per germline, CDR1 SGHDN and CDR2 FVKESK. After removal of 5 bases from V and 3 bases from J, the junction contained 10 bases not matched to a gene. For the CDR3, the DNA is TGTGCCAGCAGCGTAACGACAGGGTTGGACTACGAGCAGTACTTC. Protein sequence: CASSVTTGLDYEQYF.

The rearrangement uses TRBV14 and TRBJ2-1, with 9 bases lining up with TRBD2. CDR1 and CDR2 from the germline V gene are SGHDN and FVKESK. J lost 13 bases, V lost 1 base, and 2 bases had no gene match. The CDR3 sequence is 12 residues long. CDR3 sequence: CASSQGLAVQFF. The CDR3 coding sequence is TGTGCCAGCAGCCAAGGACTAGCGGTCCAGTTCTTC.

The V gene is TRBV5-1, the J gene TRBJ2-6; TRBD1 or TRBD2 may be the D gene (5 bases each). V was shortened by 4 bases and J by 0 bases, with 14 bases between the two germline ends. The CDR3 is 17 amino acids. Germline V gene lookup returns CDR1 SGHRS and CDR2 YFSETQ. In DNA form, the CDR3 reads TGCGCCAGCAGCGAACCGGGACCGGTCTCTGGGGCCAACGTCCTGACTTTC. It codes for CASSEPGPVSGANVLTF. Looking up the rest from reference TRBV5-1 and TRBJ2-6 gives the full variable domain: KAGVTQTPRYLIKTRGQQVTLSCSPISGHRSVSWYQQTPGQGLQFLFEYFSETQRNKGNFPGRFSGRQFSNSRSEMNVSTLELGDSALYLCASSEPGPVSGANVLTFGAGSRLTVL.

The rearrangement joins TRBV11-2 to TRBJ2-4, with D possibly being TRBD2 (6 bases). V lost 10 bases, J lost 13 bases, and 32 bases lay in between. CDR1 and CDR2 (germline): SGHAT, FQNNGV. CDR3 length: 16 amino acids. CDR3 in amino acids: CATITSLAKTAGQQYF. DNA of the CDR3: TGTGCCACAATTACTAGTCTAGCGAAAACCGCGGGGCAGCAGTACTTC.

On this clonotype: The junction departs from germline at one end; a sequencing error may be responsible. The rearrangement joins TRBV6-5 to TRBJ2-1; 9 bases map to TRBD2. The germline CDR1 and CDR2 sequences are MNHEY and SVGAGI. The length of the CDR3 is 18 residues. The CDR3 DNA reads TGTGCCGGCAGTTACGGGGCTAGCGGGACCCCGTCGGGAGAGACCCAGTTCTTC. Amino acid sequence: CAGSYGASGTPSGETQFF.

The chain links TRBV5-1 to TRBJ2-1; 8 nucleotides align to TRBD2. In germline, CDR1 is SGHRS, CDR2 YFSETQ. The CDR3 has 15 residues. With V trimmed by 7 bases and J by 15 bases, 21 bases remained unmatched. The CDR3 DNA reads as TGCGCCAGCTCCGAAGGACTAGCCCGTTTGAGTACAGGGTTCTTC. Amino acids: CASSEGLARLSTGFF.

This clonotype was seen a few times. This rearrangement joins TRBV29-1 to TRBJ2-5, with D perhaps TRBD1 (5 bases). V lost 6 bases and J lost 5, with 13 bases in between. This CDR3 is built from 12 residues. From germline, CDR1 is SQVTM and CDR2 ANQGSEA. CDR3 in amino acids: CSVGAGRETQYF. The CDR3 DNA reads TGCAGCGTAGGGGCAGGACGGGAGACCCAGTACTTC.